These 16 T cell receptor beta chains were sequenced from one sample in a study of T cell responses to AZD1222 COVID-19 vaccine. The repertoire was sequenced with immunoSEQ multiplex PCR; TCRdb's copy has only in-frame clones and lacks some. The sample holds fewer than 150,000 clones, approximately 93% seen once. The source material was peripheral blood, sampled on day 0 of AZD1222 vaccination. Receptor source: an adult in good health.

The J gene is TRBJ1-2, the V gene TRBV18; tentative D call: TRBD1 (6 bases). Germline V gene lookup returns CDR1 KGHSH and CDR2 LQKENI. CDR3 size: 16 residues. The ends were cut back, 1 base at V and 5 bases at J, with 17 bases in the middle. As DNA, the CDR3 is TGTGCCAGCTCACCACGGCAGGGGTCCAAGGGGTATGGCTACACCTTC. Its translation: CASSPRQGSKGYGYTF.

CDR3 sequence: CASRTTSGGSNSYNEQFF. The CDR3 nucleotides read TGTGCCAGCAGAACGACTAGCGGGGGCTCTAACTCCTACAATGAGCAGTTCTTC. This chain joins TRBV25-1 and TRBJ2-1; 12 nucleotides align to TRBD2. Trimming removed 6 bases from V and 0 bases from J; junction bases left unmatched: 9. The CDR3 spans 18 residues. The V gene's germline CDR1 is MGHDK and CDR2 SYGVNS.

This chain connects TRBV2 to TRBJ1-6; 7 bases align to TRBD1. With V trimmed by 7 bases and J by 7 bases, 10 bases remained unmatched. Germline V CDR1 and CDR2: SNHLY, FYNNEI. There are 15 residues in the CDR3. CDR3 DNA: TGTGCCAGCACGGGGGGGGCAGGGGGAAATTCACCCCTCCACTTT. Translated: CASTGGAGGNSPLHF.

With respect to this clone: This same CDR3 is encoded by further DNA sequences in the sample. The rearrangement uses TRBV5-1 and TRBJ1-1, with 11 positions matching TRBD1. In germline, CDR1 is SGHRS, CDR2 YFSETQ. The length of the CDR3 is 16 residues. V dropped 3 bases and J dropped 7; count of bases not matched to a gene: 11. The CDR3: CASSYGQGAGGDEAFF. In DNA, the CDR3 is TGCGCCAGCAGCTATGGACAGGGGGCGGGGGGGGATGAAGCTTTCTTT.

The V call is TRBV5-1, the J call TRBJ1-6; 7 nucleotides align to TRBD1. The length of the CDR3 is 17 residues. The junction had 10 bases not matched to a gene; V was cut back by 5 bases and J by 2 bases. The germline gives CDR1 SGHRS, CDR2 YFSETQ. The CDR3 DNA is TGCGCCAGCAGTTCCGTCCCAACAGGGGCCTATAATTCACCCCTCCACTTT. As protein: CASSSVPTGAYNSPLHF.

This sequence joins TRBV9 and TRBJ1-5; 12 bases fit TRBD1. The CDR3 totals 17 residues. In germline, CDR1 is SGDLS, CDR2 YYNGEE. The J segment lost 5 bases and the V segment lost 4 bases, leaving 10 bases of the junction unmatched. The CDR3 coding sequence is TGTGCCAGCAGCCCGGGACAGGGGGCTTTGTTCGATCAGCCCCAGCATTTT. Translated: CASSPGQGALFDQPQHF.

The chain links TRBV6-5 to TRBJ1-1; 7 bases map to TRBD1. The CDR3 contains 14 residues. Per the germline V gene, CDR1 is MNHEY and CDR2 is SVGAGI. V trimming: 6 bases; J trimming: 3 bases; junction bases outside the gene matches: 7. The CDR3: CASRSQGPHTEAFF. The CDR3 DNA sequence: TGTGCCAGCAGGTCACAGGGGCCACACACTGAAGCTTTCTTT.

This clone has just one count. The rearrangement uses TRBV19 and TRBJ1-1; unclear D gene. This CDR3 has 15 amino acids. Deletions cut 7 bases from V and 4 bases from J, with 19 bases between. Germline V gene lookup returns CDR1 LNHDA and CDR2 SQIVND (reference sequence). CDR3 coding DNA: TGTGCCAGTACCCTGCAGACGGAGGCGATCACTGAAGCTTTCTTT. Translated: CASTLQTEAITEAFF.

The chain couples TRBV5-1 to TRBJ1-2, with 9 nucleotides matching TRBD1. Trimming at V came to 3 bases and at J to 5 bases, leaving 5 bases not matched to a gene. The CDR3 consists of 14 residues. Germline values: CDR1 SGHRS, CDR2 YFSETQ. The CDR3 coding sequence is TGCGCCAGCAGCTCTAACAGGGGGCAATATGGCTACACCTTC. Translation: CASSSNRGQYGYTF.

As DNA, the CDR3 is TGTGCCATCAGTGGGCAGGGTAACTATGGCTACACCTTC. Amino acid sequence: CAISGQGNYGYTF. The V gene is TRBV10-3, the J gene TRBJ1-2, with D possibly matching TRBD1 (5 bases). V was clipped by 4 bases and J by 1 base, with 7 bases between them. The CDR3 runs to 13 residues. The germline CDR1 and CDR2 sequences are ENHRY and SYGVKD.

The chain combines TRBV5-4 with TRBJ1-1; maybe TRBD1 (5 bases). The CDR3 sequence is 11 residues long. V was cut by 7 bases and J by 1 base, with 5 bases left in between. CDR1 and CDR2 from the germline V gene are SGHNT and YYREEE (reference sequence). For the CDR3, the DNA is TGTGCCAGCGGACAGAACACTGAAGCTTTCTTT. This encodes CASGQNTEAFF.

This chain links TRBV3-1 (or the pseudogene TRBV3-2) with TRBJ1-1; D possibly corresponds to TRBD1 (5 bases). CDR1 and CDR2 (germline): LGHDT, YNNKEL (reference sequence). V lost 2 bases and J 3 bases, leaving 10 bases between the germline ends. The CDR3 loop spans 14 amino acids. CDR3 bases: TGTGCCAGCAGCCAACCCCTCAGGGACACTGAAGCTTTCTTT. Translated: CASSQPLRDTEAFF.

Only one count was recorded for this clone. The chain carries TRBV30 and TRBJ1-3; the D is unclear. The CDR3 covers 15 residues. Germline values: CDR1 GTSNPN, CDR2 SVGIG (reference sequence). Trimming removed 2 bases at V and 3 bases at J, with 14 bases between. The CDR3 DNA follows: TGTGCCTGGAGTAGCGATGAGACTTTTGGAAACACCATATATTTT. Translated, it gives CAWSSDETFGNTIYF.

This clone was counted a single time. The chain joins TRBV6-4 to TRBJ2-3; 11 bases map to TRBD2. CDR1 MRHNA and CDR2 SNTAGT come from the germline V gene. V trimming: 3 bases; J trimming: 5 bases; junction bases outside the gene matches: 4. The CDR3 totals 15 residues. Here the CDR3 reads CASSELAGGLDTQYF. CDR3 nucleotide sequence: TGTGCCAGCAGTGAGCTAGCGGGGGGCTTAGATACGCAGTATTTT.

The V and J genes are TRBV6-6 and TRBJ1-4; D gene uncertain. Deletions cut 2 bases from V and 8 bases from J, with 12 bases between. Germline V gene lookup returns CDR1 MNHNY and CDR2 SVGAGI (reference sequence). The CDR3 extends over 14 amino acids. Here the CDR3 reads CASSYGPFPEKLFF. The CDR3 coding sequence is TGTGCCAGCAGTTACGGTCCGTTTCCCGAAAAACTGTTTTTT.

The chain couples TRBV1 to TRBJ2-1; TRBD1, the table's D call, lacks a check against the DNA. TRBV1 is classified as a pseudogene. The CDR3 is made up of 17 amino acids. The CDR3 nucleotides read TGCACCAGCAGCCAAGTACTTTGGGACAGGACAAACAATGAGCAGTTCTTC. Protein product: CTSSQVLWDRTNNEQFF.